This is a list of T cell receptor beta chains from one sample in a study of blood T cell repertoires in COVID-19. Produced via immunoSEQ multiplex PCR; TCRdb's table is partial and in-frame only. The data contain 250,000 to 350,000 clones, approximately 80% of them singletons. The source material was peripheral blood. The receptors stem from a woman in her forties or fifties with active or convalescent COVID-19. Each CDR3 is given with its conserved first and last residue. The order of the fields is CDR3 DNA, CDR3 protein, D gene, V gene, clone size, J gene. The D gene is left open where the match is weak. The size of a clone is reported for some rows only, either as once, few or many, or as a class for expanded clones.

cdr3_nt: TGCGCCAGCAGCTTGCGGACAGGGCCGTATGGCTACACCTTC
cdr3_aa: CASSLRTGPYGYTF
d_call: TRBD1
v_call: TRBV5-1
clone_size: -
j_call: TRBJ1-2

cdr3_nt: TGTGCCAGCAGATCACAACAGGGGGCTAGCGGGAGACAGGGCGGGGAGCTGTTTTTT
cdr3_aa: CASRSQQGASGRQGGELFF
d_call: -
v_call: TRBV5-4
clone_size: -
j_call: TRBJ2-2

cdr3_nt: TGTGCCAGCAGCGTAGGGACAGGTACTACCTACGAGCAGTACTTC
cdr3_aa: CASSVGTGTTYEQYF
d_call: TRBD1
v_call: TRBV9
clone_size: -
j_call: TRBJ2-7

cdr3_nt: TGCGCCAGCAGCCTATCGACAGGTCTCTCCTACGAGCAGTACTTC
cdr3_aa: CASSLSTGLSYEQYF
d_call: -
v_call: TRBV5-1
clone_size: -
j_call: TRBJ2-7

cdr3_nt: TGCGCCAGCAGCCCTCAGGGGGGTGACACTGAAGCTTTCTTT
cdr3_aa: CASSPQGGDTEAFF
d_call: TRBD1
v_call: TRBV5-1
clone_size: -
j_call: TRBJ1-1

cdr3_nt: TGTGCCAGCAGGCTGGGACTAGCGAACACAGATACGCAGTATTTT
cdr3_aa: CASRLGLANTDTQYF
d_call: TRBD2
v_call: TRBV6-5
clone_size: -
j_call: TRBJ2-3

cdr3_nt: TGTGCCAGCAGCCCGGCACGGGACAGGGCCTCTGGGGCCAACGTCCTGACTTTC
cdr3_aa: CASSPARDRASGANVLTF
d_call: TRBD1
v_call: TRBV5-4
clone_size: -
j_call: TRBJ2-6

cdr3_nt: TGTGCCAGCAGCTCCTGGACAGGGGGCACTGAAGCTTTCTTT
cdr3_aa: CASSSWTGGTEAFF
d_call: TRBD1
v_call: TRBV11-2
clone_size: -
j_call: TRBJ1-1

cdr3_nt: TGTGCCAGCAGTTCATTTGGGGGCCGCATAGGGTCGGGGTACGAGCAGTACTTC
cdr3_aa: CASSSFGGRIGSGYEQYF
d_call: -
v_call: TRBV28
clone_size: -
j_call: TRBJ2-7

cdr3_nt: TGCGCCAGCAGCCAAGTTGGTGGCAGGGGCCCGAATCAGCCCCAGCATTTT
cdr3_aa: CASSQVGGRGPNQPQHF
d_call: -
v_call: TRBV4-1
clone_size: many
j_call: TRBJ1-5

cdr3_nt: TGTGCCAGCAGTTTATCGTGGGTAGCCTTCGGTGGGAGGACCCCGAACACCGGGGAGCTGTTTTTT
cdr3_aa: CASSLSWVAFGGRTPNTGELFF
d_call: -
v_call: TRBV27
clone_size: -
j_call: TRBJ2-2

cdr3_nt: TGTGCCAGCAGCCCTGTTTCCAGGGGGGCTGGAAACACCATATATTTT
cdr3_aa: CASSPVSRGAGNTIYF
d_call: TRBD1
v_call: TRBV7-2
clone_size: -
j_call: TRBJ1-3

cdr3_nt: TGTGCCAGCAGTCCTATCCAACCCGAAGCTTTCTTT
cdr3_aa: CASSPIQPEAFF
d_call: -
v_call: TRBV7-8
clone_size: -
j_call: TRBJ1-1

cdr3_nt: TGTGCCAGCAGACGCACAGGGCCGCGGCAAGAGACCCAGTACTTC
cdr3_aa: CASRRTGPRQETQYF
d_call: -
v_call: TRBV5-5
clone_size: once
j_call: TRBJ2-5

cdr3_nt: TGTGCCAGTAGTGCCCTGGGCAGGGTGATAATAGTTGTAAATTCACCCCTCCACTTT
cdr3_aa: CASSALGRVIIVVNSPLHF
d_call: -
v_call: TRBV19
clone_size: -
j_call: TRBJ1-6

cdr3_nt: TGTGCCAGTAGTACTGGACTAGCAGGCAATGAGCAGTTCTTC
cdr3_aa: CASSTGLAGNEQFF
d_call: TRBD2
v_call: TRBV19
clone_size: -
j_call: TRBJ2-1